This TCR beta chain emerged from a study of cytomegalovirus exposure and HLA in healthy donors. In the PCR, 60 Vbeta and 13 Jbeta primers were used. Only in-frame clones appear in the TCRdb table, and some are missing; sequencing was by immunoSEQ multiplex PCR. This sample has 200,000 to 250,000 clones, with 75% to 85% found just once. The CDR3 contains 13 residues. The TCR originated in a woman aged 60-70 years in good health and CMV-seropositive. Sequenced sample: PBMCs. The chain employs TRBV12-2 and TRBJ1-1; the table assigns TRBD1, which was not confirmed against the DNA. TRBV12-2 is given as a pseudogene. CDR3 in amino acids: CASRVGPHTEAFF. The DNA of the CDR3 is TGTGCAAGTCGCGTGGGCCCTCACACTGAAGCTTTCTTT.